This entry features one T cell receptor beta chain sequence. This CDR3 has 13 amino acids. Germline V lookup: CDR1 MNHEY, CDR2 SMNVEV (reference sequence). V was shortened by 7 bases and J by 8 bases, with 16 bases between the two germline ends. With a J-beta primer mix and a sample-barcoded 5' primer, a second PCR ran 7 to 11 cycles. MiXCR, applied by TCRdb to the 5' RACE reads, yields one record per CDR3 protein. The sample lists hundreds of thousands of distinct CDR3 sequences, around 48% occurring once. This sample stems from a study of blood T cells in healthy people across ages. This clonotype was sampled from an elderly man in good health. The sequencing sample was made of blood. The J gene is TRBJ2-3, the V gene TRBV27, with a weak D call TRBD2 (5 bases). The CDR3 sequence is CASTPSPEGTQYF. As DNA, the CDR3 is TGTGCCAGCACCCCGTCCCCCGAGGGTACGCAGTATTTT.